What follows are 24 T cell receptor beta chains derived from one specimen sequenced in a study of identical twins. MiXCR was run by TCRdb on the 5' RACE reads, yielding one entry per CDR3 protein. Here the sample spans 210,000 or so distinct CDR3 sequences, approximately 15% being singletons. These data were also filed under a second study, of T cells expressing NK-cell markers.

The sequencing sample was made of CD8+ T cells sorted from blood. Receptors originate from a woman aged 18-29 years in good health.

This clonotype showed up just a few times. The rearrangement links TRBV12-3 or TRBV12-4 to TRBJ2-3; 10 positions match TRBD2. This CDR3 has 16 residues. Unmatched junction bases numbered 13, after V lost 7 bases and J lost 6 bases. This CDR3 reads CASIPGLALNRDTQYF. Here the CDR3 DNA reads TGTGCCAGCATTCCGGGACTAGCGTTAAATCGGGATACGCAGTATTTT.

The chain carries TRBV9 and TRBJ2-3; 10 nucleotides match TRBD2. This CDR3 contains 16 residues. V lost 0 bases and J lost 8; bases outside the gene matches: 9. Germline assignment: CDR1 SGDLS and CDR2 YYNGEE. CDR3 residues: CASSVELAGTQGTQYF. The CDR3 coding sequence is TGTGCCAGCAGCGTAGAACTAGCGGGGACCCAGGGTACGCAGTATTTT.

The chain employs TRBV7-8 and TRBJ2-1; 7 bases are shared with TRBD2. Germline lookup yields CDR1 SGHVS and CDR2 FQNEAQ. The CDR3 contains 14 residues. V shed 3 bases, J shed 8 bases, and the junction held 7 bases outside the gene matches. CDR3 sequence reads: CASSFGGSIDEQFF. CDR3 coding DNA: TGTGCCAGCAGCTTTGGCGGGAGCATTGATGAGCAGTTCTTC.

The V and J genes are TRBV2 and TRBJ2-1; D remains ambiguous. This CDR3 is 14 amino acids long. Germline loops: CDR1 SNHLY, CDR2 FYNNEI. Deletions cut 4 bases from V and 0 bases from J, with 7 bases between. For the CDR3, the DNA is TGTGCCAGCAGTGGTGCGGTCTCCTACAATGAGCAGTTCTTC. It translates to CASSGAVSYNEQFF.

This clonotype was counted a few times. This sequence joins TRBV7-7 and TRBJ2-7, with D hard to call. Germline V gene sequence: CDR1 SSHAT, CDR2 FNYEAQ (reference sequence). There are 13 residues in the CDR3. V was pared by 3 bases and J by 6 bases, with 12 bases between. CDR3 loop: CASSFSPFAEQYF. The CDR3 region has the DNA TGTGCCAGCAGCTTTTCCCCTTTCGCCGAGCAGTACTTC.

J is TRBJ2-7 and V is TRBV19, with D hard to call. The germline CDR1 and CDR2 sequences are LNHDA and SQIVND (reference sequence). The germline V and J ends were trimmed by 1 base and 4 bases, with 8 bases remaining between them. The length of the CDR3 is 13 residues. CDR3 coding DNA: TGTGCCAGTAGTATAGCAGCAGCATACGAGCAGTACTTC. It is translated as CASSIAAAYEQYF. The whole variable domain, remainder taken from reference TRBV19 and TRBJ2-7, is DGGITQSPKYLFRKEGQNVTLSCEQNLNHDAMYWYRQDPGQGLRLIYYSQIVNDFQKGDIAEGYSVSREKKESFPLTVTSAQKNPTAFYLCASSIAAAYEQYFGPGTRLTVT.

In its sample, this clonotype was seen a few times. This chain joins TRBV11-2 and TRBJ1-4; D unclear. V gave up 4 bases and J gave up 5 bases, with 8 bases separating them. The CDR3 is made up of 13 amino acids. Germline CDR1 SGHAT, CDR2 FQNNGV. CDR3 in amino acids: CASSSVRNEKLFF. In DNA, the CDR3 is TGTGCCAGCAGCTCGGTCCGGAATGAAAAACTGTTTTTT.

V gene TRBV20-1 combines with J gene TRBJ1-5; 7 bases agree with TRBD1. Trimming took 5 bases from V and 5 from J; bases not matched to a gene: 6. Germline V CDR1 and CDR2: DFQATT, SNEGSKA (reference sequence). The CDR3 is made up of 13 amino acids. CDR3 region: CSAGGTDYQPQHF. The CDR3 DNA reads as TGCAGTGCTGGTGGGACAGATTATCAGCCCCAGCATTTT.

In this sample, this clonotype turned up a few times. The rearrangement joins TRBV27 to TRBJ1-2, with D perhaps TRBD1 (5 bases). The CDR3 sequence is 13 residues long. V was shortened by 10 bases and J by 4 bases, with 16 bases between the two germline ends. Per germline, CDR1 MNHEY and CDR2 SMNVEV (reference sequence). The CDR3 DNA is TGTGCCACCCGGGACGGAGGAATCTATGGCTACACCTTC. Translating it yields CATRDGGIYGYTF.

This clonotype has only a few counts. J is TRBJ2-1 and V is TRBV12-3 or TRBV12-4; 9 bases map to TRBD2. Losses at the gene ends were 2 bases for V and 11 bases for J; bases not matched to a gene: 7. This CDR3 has 14 residues. The CDR3 DNA reads as TGTGCCAGCAGTTTAATTCTGGGACTAGCTAAGCAGTTCTTC. Its protein product is CASSLILGLAKQFF.

The chain carries TRBV9 and TRBJ1-1; D not certain. Germline V lookup: CDR1 SGDLS, CDR2 YYNGEE. V lost 3 bases and J 2 bases, leaving 17 bases between the germline ends. The CDR3 has 16 amino acids. This chain's CDR3 is CASSDGSRSANTEAFF. CDR3 nucleotide sequence: TGTGCCAGCAGCGACGGATCGAGGTCAGCCAACACTGAAGCTTTCTTT.

This clonotype was seen only a few times. The V call is TRBV13, the J call TRBJ2-3, with 8 bases fitting TRBD2. Trimming took 5 bases from V and 3 from J; bases not matched to a gene: 10. The germline CDR1 and CDR2 sequences are PRHDT and FYEKMQ (reference sequence). CDR3 length: 16 residues. The CDR3 nucleotides are TGTGCCAGCAGCCCCCGGGAGCGGGGGCAAACAGATACGCAGTATTTT. As protein: CASSPRERGQTDTQYF.

V usage is TRBV6-2 or TRBV6-3 and J usage is TRBJ2-4; D not resolved. V was shortened by 8 bases and J by 7 bases, with 6 bases between the two germline ends. This CDR3 is 10 amino acids long. Germline V gene data show CDR1 as MNHEY and CDR2 as SVGEGT. As DNA, the CDR3 is TGTGCCAGCGGTTCGAACATTCAGTACTTC. Translating gives CASGSNIQYF.

This clonotype was observed a few times. This chain connects TRBV29-1 to TRBJ2-7, with a tentative D call TRBD1 (5 bases). CDR1 is SQVTM and CDR2 is ANQGSEA in the germline V gene. Trimming shortened V by 1 base and J by 3 bases, and 10 bases separated the two germline ends. The CDR3 consists of 13 residues. The CDR3 loop reads CSVEGREIYEQYF. The CDR3 DNA reads TGCAGCGTTGAAGGCAGGGAAATCTACGAGCAGTACTTC.

The V gene is TRBV27, the J gene TRBJ2-5, with a possible D match to TRBD1 (5 bases). Germline V gene sequence: CDR1 MNHEY, CDR2 SMNVEV (reference sequence). The CDR3 totals 14 residues. Trimming shortened V by 5 bases and J by 4 bases, and 14 bases separated the two germline ends. The CDR3, as DNA: TGTGCCAGCAGTCCCGTAGGGGCTCGAGAGACCCAGTACTTC. Translating it yields CASSPVGARETQYF.

This clonotype was counted between two and nine times. The chain carries TRBV6-5 and TRBJ2-3, with 7 bases aligning to TRBD1. J lost 3 bases, V lost 4 bases, and 7 bases had no gene match. Per the germline V gene, CDR1 is MNHEY and CDR2 is SVGAGI. This CDR3 is built from 15 residues. The CDR3 spells CASSWLQGKTDTQYF. The CDR3 DNA sequence: TGTGCCAGCAGTTGGCTACAGGGGAAGACAGATACGCAGTATTTT.

This clonotype was seen a few times. The chain employs TRBV11-3 and TRBJ2-1, with 7 bases identical to TRBD1. Germline lookup yields CDR1 SGHNT and CDR2 YENEEA. V gave up 4 bases and J gave up 4 bases; unmatched junction bases: 10. The CDR3 covers 16 residues. The CDR3 DNA is TGTGCCAGCAGCTCGTGGACAGGAAGCCTATACAATGAGCAGTTCTTC. It is translated as CASSSWTGSLYNEQFF.

CDR3 DNA sequence: TGTGCCAGCAGCTACGGGCCTACTCAGTACTTC. Amino acids: CASSYGPTQYF. This sequence joins TRBV7-9 and TRBJ2-7; D gene ambiguous. The ends were cut back, 4 bases at V and 10 bases at J, with 11 bases in the middle. The CDR3 runs 11 residues. Germline CDR1 and CDR2: SEHNR and FQNEAQ (reference sequence).

The V gene is TRBV19, the J gene TRBJ2-2, with no clear D. Germline CDR1 and CDR2: LNHDA and SQIVND (reference sequence). The CDR3 extends over 13 amino acids. V was pared by 5 bases and J by 7 bases, with 11 bases between. For the CDR3, the DNA is TGTGCCAGTAGTGGCATTACGGGCGGGGAGCTGTTTTTT. Its protein product is CASSGITGGELFF.

This clonotype was seen more than once but under ten times. V gene TRBV20-1 combines with J gene TRBJ1-1; D remains ambiguous. This CDR3 comprises 12 residues. Trimming removed 1 base at V and 7 bases at J, with 10 bases between. Germline values: CDR1 DFQATT, CDR2 SNEGSKA (reference sequence). CDR3 sequence: CSARGRGVEAFF. The CDR3 DNA reads TGCAGTGCTAGAGGGAGAGGAGTTGAAGCTTTCTTT.

The V call is TRBV7-8, the J call TRBJ2-7; D gene unclear. Germline lookup yields CDR1 SGHVS and CDR2 FQNEAQ. V was shortened by 0 bases and J by 0 bases, with 9 bases between the two germline ends. The CDR3 is made up of 15 amino acids. CDR3 in DNA: TGTGCCAGCAGCTTAGCTAGAGCAGTCTCCTACGAGCAGTACTTC. Translating gives CASSLARAVSYEQYF. Combining the CDR3 with reference TRBV7-8 and TRBJ2-7 gives the whole variable domain GAGVSQSPRYKVAKRGQDVALRCDPISGHVSLFWYQQALGQGPEFLTYFQNEAQLDKSGLPSDRFFAERPEGSVSTLKIQRTQQEDSAVYLCASSLARAVSYEQYFGPGTRLTVT.

CDR3 loop: CSVERGDGELFF. As DNA, the CDR3 is TGCAGCGTTGAAAGAGGGGACGGGGAGCTGTTTTTT. The rearrangement joins TRBV29-1 to TRBJ2-2; D tentatively fits TRBD1 or TRBD2 (5 bases each). V was pared by 2 bases and J by 7 bases, with 8 bases between. Per germline, CDR1 SQVTM and CDR2 ANQGSEA. The CDR3 loop spans 12 amino acids.

CDR3: CASSGAYSYEQYF. CDR3 sequence (DNA): TGTGCCAGCAGCGGAGCATACTCCTACGAGCAGTACTTC. The V and J genes are TRBV7-9 and TRBJ2-7; D is unclear. Germline V gives CDR1 SEHNR, CDR2 FQNEAQ (reference sequence). This CDR3 region has 13 residues. V was trimmed by 5 bases and J by 0 bases, leaving 8 bases between them.

The CDR3 reads CASSLAGGRFF. As DNA, the CDR3 is TGTGCCAGCAGTTTAGCGGGGGGGCGGTTCTTC. This chain links TRBV12-3 or TRBV12-4 with TRBJ2-1, with a weak D call TRBD2 (7 bases). CDR3 length: 11 amino acids. With 0 bases removed from V and 15 bases from J, the gap between germline ends came to 9 bases.